This T cell receptor (beta chain) was found in a study of beta chain features in type 1 diabetes. Study outcomes and limitations: Researchers report that Type 1 diabetes patients had moderately but significantly shorter TCRB CDR3s across all four CD4+ subsets.

The whole isolated RNA underwent reverse transcription, so sequencing captured expressed TCRB transcripts. Data came from immunoSEQ multiplex PCR; TCRdb stores just in-frame clones and leaves some out. The data hold some 290,000 clones, with about 13% observed a single time. CDR1 and CDR2 from the germline V gene are DFQATT and SNEGSKA (reference sequence). This CDR3 has 11 amino acids. V lost 5 bases and J lost 3, with 6 bases in between. This clone has just a few counts. Antigen unknown. The sample carries other DNA sequences with the same CDR3. The sequenced material came from naive CD4+ T cells from blood. This receptor was identified in a man between 25 and 39 years old with type 1 diabetes. The rearrangement uses TRBV20-1 and TRBJ2-3; possibly TRBD2 for D (6 bases). The CDR3 sequence: CSAGRTDTQYF. The CDR3 coding sequence is TGCAGTGCTGGGAGGACAGATACGCAGTATTTT.